The entry below describes one T cell receptor (beta chain). Its antigen is undetermined. The CDR3 has 16 residues. The V and J ends lost 6 bases and 6 bases, in that order; junction bases with no gene match: 12. Germline assignment: CDR1 MGHDK and CDR2 SYGVNS. RNA extraction gave at least 5 micrograms of total RNA per sample. This record belongs to a study of blood T cells in healthy people across ages. For the study at large: Per every two T cells, about one barcoded beta molecule was captured by template switching.

Through a sample-barcoded 5' primer and a J-beta primer mix, a second PCR was run for 7 to 11 cycles. The template-switch adaptor, which had 12 random nucleotides, put a tag on each cDNA molecule. MiXCR, applied by TCRdb to the 5' RACE reads, yields one record per CDR3 protein. The profile shows about 690,000 distinct CDR3 sequences, roughly two fifths of them singletons. General study points: With donor CMV status unknown, expanded clonotype changes were possibly confounded.

The specimen was blood. The TCR was taken from a man older than 75 in good health. The V gene is TRBV25-1, the J gene TRBJ2-1, with 9 nucleotides matching TRBD1. The CDR3 coding sequence is TGTGCCAGCAGGCAAACCGGGACAGGGAACGGCAATGAGCAGTTCTTC. Amino acid sequence: CASRQTGTGNGNEQFF.